A selection of T cell receptor beta chains follows, all from one sample in a study of metastatic and nonmetastatic thyroid tumors. TCRdb re-called the PCR reads through MiXCR. The repertoire includes 40,000 to 55,000 clones, around 15% of them detected once, and 20% to 25% sits in the top ten. Sequences were obtained from blood. The receptors here all came from a female donor with papillary thyroid cancer or a benign thyroid nodule (not recorded which). Some clones in this sample may be carry-over from other donors' samples. Both conserved end residues are part of each CDR3. Fields, in order: D gene, J gene, V gene, clone size, CDR3 protein, CDR3 DNA. D genes are given only for firm matches. Size is stated for part of the rows, as once, few or many counts, or as a class when the clone is expanded.

>.|TRBJ2-1|TRBV6-2/TRBV6-3|few
CASSPGSSRPFF
TGTGCCAGCAGCCCGGGTAGTAGCCGGCCGTTCTTC
>TRBD2|TRBJ2-7|TRBV7-8|many
CASSFNSGFTYEQYF
TGTGCCAGCAGCTTTAATAGCGGGTTTACCTACGAGCAGTACTTC
>TRBD2|TRBJ2-3|TRBV6-1|many
CAIPPRGGTDTQYF
TGTGCCATCCCGCCCCGGGGGGGCACAGATACGCAGTATTTT
>.|TRBJ1-1|TRBV19|many
CASSLQAGVFGAFF
TGTGCCAGTAGTCTCCAAGCAGGGGTGTTTGGAGCTTTCTTT
>TRBD2|TRBJ2-7|TRBV12-3/TRBV12-4|few
CAISFSGSDEQYF
TGCGCCATCAGTTTTAGCGGGAGCGACGAGCAGTACTTC
>TRBD1|TRBJ2-2|TRBV11-2|.
CASSPLGQGAGDLFF
TGTGCCAGCAGCCCCTTGGGACAGGGGGCCGGGGACTTGTTTTTT
>.|TRBJ1-6|TRBV6-5|medium-sized
CASSYQGRSSPLHF
TGTGCCAGCAGTTACCAGGGTCGGAGTTCACCCCTCCACTTT
>TRBD1|TRBJ1-6|TRBV5-1|.
CASSPGQDSPLHF
TGCGCCAGCAGCCCGGGACAGGATTCACCCCTCCACTTT
>.|TRBJ2-6|TRBV12-3/TRBV12-4|many
CATRSGANVLTF
TGTGCCACCAGATCTGGGGCCAACGTCCTGACTTTC
>.|TRBJ2-2|TRBV14|many
CASSQDHGSLNTGELFF
TGTGCCAGCAGCCAAGATCATGGTTCCTTGAACACCGGGGAGCTGTTTTTT
>TRBD1|TRBJ2-7|TRBV29-1|many
CSVEGVRDREPYEQYF
TGCAGCGTTGAAGGGGTCCGGGACAGGGAACCCTACGAGCAGTACTTC
>.|TRBJ1-1|TRBV28|many
CASSLRTEAFF
TGTGCCAGCAGTTTAAGGACAGAAGCTTTCTTT
>.|TRBJ2-1|TRBV12-5|many
CASGLTPGTLGEDEQFF
TGTGCTAGTGGTTTGACTCCCGGGACCCTAGGAGAAGATGAGCAGTTCTTC
>TRBD2|TRBJ2-1|TRBV20-1|many
CSALASGLHTNEQFF
TGCAGTGCCCTCGCTTCGGGACTACATACCAATGAGCAGTTCTTC
>TRBD1|TRBJ2-7|TRBV12-3/TRBV12-4|few
CASSRTGGFDEQYF
TGTGCCAGCAGCCGGACAGGGGGCTTCGACGAGCAGTACTTC
>.|TRBJ2-3|TRBV20-1|many
CSARDLYPTDTQYF
TGCAGTGCTAGAGATCTTTACCCCACAGATACGCAGTATTTT
>TRBD1|TRBJ1-3|TRBV20-1|once
CSASRQGGGNTIYF
TGCAGTGCTAGCCGACAGGGAGGCGGAAACACCATATATTTT
>.|TRBJ1-5|TRBV27|many
CASSFLGSGQPQHF
TGTGCCAGCAGTTTTTTGGGGTCCGGTCAGCCCCAGCATTTT
>TRBD1|TRBJ1-3|TRBV12-3/TRBV12-4|many
CASSSLGTGDGNTIYF
TGTGCCAGCAGTTCCCTTGGGACAGGGGATGGAAACACCATATATTTT
>.|TRBJ2-1|TRBV5-1|many
CASSLGGAYNEQFF
TGCGCCAGCAGCTTGGGCGGGGCGTACAATGAGCAGTTCTTC
>.|TRBJ2-1|TRBV12-5|many
CASGFGDGYNEQFF
TGTGCTAGTGGTTTTGGGGACGGATACAATGAGCAGTTCTTC
>TRBD2|TRBJ2-7|TRBV6-1|medium-sized
CASSEGLAGGYEQYF
TGTGCCAGCAGTGAAGGCCTAGCGGGAGGCTACGAGCAGTACTTC
>.|TRBJ2-3|TRBV19|many
CASSIARADTQYF
TGTGCCAGTAGTATAGCCAGGGCCGATACGCAGTATTTT